A selection of T cell receptor beta chains follows, all from one sample in a study of T cells in Graves' hyperthyroidism and ophthalmopathy. TCRdb re-analysed the multiplex PCR reads in MiXCR, keeping a single row per CDR3 protein. The sample shows some 620,000 distinct CDR3 sequences, roughly 16% of them seen only once. The sequenced sample was blood. These receptor sequences come from a woman in her 30s with Graves' hyperthyroidism. Both conserved end residues are part of each CDR3. Each record gives: D gene, clone size, J gene, V gene, CDR3 DNA, CDR3 protein. D genes are given only for firm matches. Rows may omit the clone size; those that give it use once, few, many or a size class.

d_call: -; clone_size: many; j_call: TRBJ2-5; v_call: TRBV2; cdr3_nt: TGTGCCAGCAGTCCACTCAGGGGCCGAGAGACCCAGTACTTC; cdr3_aa: CASSPLRGRETQYF
d_call: -; clone_size: many; j_call: TRBJ2-3; v_call: TRBV2; cdr3_nt: TGTGCCAGCAGTGGAGAGGGCCCAGAAGATACGCAGTATTTT; cdr3_aa: CASSGEGPEDTQYF
d_call: TRBD2; clone_size: few; j_call: TRBJ2-1; v_call: TRBV20-1; cdr3_nt: TGCAGTGCTAAGCGGGAGTGGGACAATGAGCAGTTCTTC; cdr3_aa: CSAKREWDNEQFF
d_call: -; clone_size: many; j_call: TRBJ2-5; v_call: TRBV11-2; cdr3_nt: TGTGCCAGCCGCCGAGTATCGGGGGCTAGGGAGACCCAGTACTTC; cdr3_aa: CASRRVSGARETQYF
d_call: TRBD1; clone_size: -; j_call: TRBJ1-4; v_call: TRBV5-1; cdr3_nt: TGCGCCAGCAGCTTGTCGGGACAGGAGGGTGAAAAACTGTTTTTT; cdr3_aa: CASSLSGQEGEKLFF
d_call: -; clone_size: few; j_call: TRBJ1-1; v_call: TRBV2; cdr3_nt: TGTGCCAGCATTGAGGCTTGGGACACTGAAGCTTTCTTT; cdr3_aa: CASIEAWDTEAFF
d_call: -; clone_size: many; j_call: TRBJ1-6; v_call: TRBV20-1; cdr3_nt: TGCAGTGCTAGTCAGGGAATCGAGGGTTCACCCCTCCACTTT; cdr3_aa: CSASQGIEGSPLHF
d_call: -; clone_size: once; j_call: TRBJ2-7; v_call: TRBV20-1; cdr3_nt: TGCAGTGCTACCAACGGACAAACCTACGAGCAGTACTTC; cdr3_aa: CSATNGQTYEQYF
d_call: -; clone_size: -; j_call: TRBJ1-1; v_call: TRBV30; cdr3_nt: TGTGCCTGGGCGGGACCGATGAACACTGAAGCTTTCTTT; cdr3_aa: CAWAGPMNTEAFF
d_call: -; clone_size: -; j_call: TRBJ1-2; v_call: TRBV9; cdr3_nt: TGTGCCAGCAGCGTAGCTCAGGCAGGGGACCGCTATGGCTACACCTTC; cdr3_aa: CASSVAQAGDRYGYTF
d_call: -; clone_size: many; j_call: TRBJ2-3; v_call: TRBV28; cdr3_nt: TGTGCCAGCAGTCCTACGGGAGCCACAGATACGCAGTATTTT; cdr3_aa: CASSPTGATDTQYF
d_call: TRBD1; clone_size: many; j_call: TRBJ1-6; v_call: TRBV25-1; cdr3_nt: TGTGCCAGCAGTGACCCTGGACAGGGAGCTTCACCCCTCCACTTT; cdr3_aa: CASSDPGQGASPLHF
d_call: -; clone_size: few; j_call: TRBJ2-1; v_call: TRBV30; cdr3_nt: TGTGCCTGGAGTGTTCTGGCTTACAATGAGCAGTTCTTC; cdr3_aa: CAWSVLAYNEQFF
d_call: -; clone_size: -; j_call: TRBJ1-3; v_call: TRBV5-8; cdr3_nt: TGTGCCAGCAGCCCTCCAAGTCCGGGACTGATGGACAACACCATATATTTT; cdr3_aa: CASSPPSPGLMDNTIYF
d_call: TRBD2; clone_size: once; j_call: TRBJ2-2; v_call: TRBV11-3; cdr3_nt: TGTGCCAGCAGCTTAGCCCATGGCGGGAGAAACACCGGGGAGCTGCTTTTT; cdr3_aa: CASSLAHGGRNTGELLF
d_call: -; clone_size: -; j_call: TRBJ1-6; v_call: TRBV4-1; cdr3_nt: TGCGCCAGCAGCCAGGACGACGATTCACCCCTCCACTTT; cdr3_aa: CASSQDDDSPLHF
d_call: -; clone_size: many; j_call: TRBJ1-2; v_call: TRBV28; cdr3_nt: TGTGCCAGCAGTTTTCTTTCGGCAGCATACTATGGCTACACCTTC; cdr3_aa: CASSFLSAAYYGYTF
d_call: TRBD2; clone_size: -; j_call: TRBJ2-3; v_call: TRBV29-1; cdr3_nt: TGCAGCGTTACTAGCGCGGACACAGATACGCAGTATTTT; cdr3_aa: CSVTSADTDTQYF
d_call: -; clone_size: many; j_call: TRBJ2-3; v_call: TRBV28; cdr3_nt: TGTGCCAGCAGTTTATACTTGACGGGGACTAGCACAGATACGCAGTATTTT; cdr3_aa: CASSLYLTGTSTDTQYF
d_call: -; clone_size: few; j_call: TRBJ2-3; v_call: TRBV12-3/TRBV12-4; cdr3_nt: TGTGCCAGCAGTTCCTCGATCTCCCCGTTTTTATCCTTCAGCACAGATACGCAGTATTTT; cdr3_aa: CASSSSISPFLSFSTDTQYF